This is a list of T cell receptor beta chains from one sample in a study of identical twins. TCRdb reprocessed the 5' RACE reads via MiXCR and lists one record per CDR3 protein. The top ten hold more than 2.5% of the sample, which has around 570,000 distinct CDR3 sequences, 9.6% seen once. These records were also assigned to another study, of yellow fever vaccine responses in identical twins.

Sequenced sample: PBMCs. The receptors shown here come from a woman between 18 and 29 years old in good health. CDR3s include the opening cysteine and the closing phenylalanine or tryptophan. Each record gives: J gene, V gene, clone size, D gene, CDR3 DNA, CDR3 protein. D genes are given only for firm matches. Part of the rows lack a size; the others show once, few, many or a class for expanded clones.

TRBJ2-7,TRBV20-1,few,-,TGCAGTGCTAGAACTACAGAGACTTTTTCCTACGAGCAGTACTTC,CSARTTETFSYEQYF
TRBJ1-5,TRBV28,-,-,TGTGCCAGCAGCAGCCCGGTTGTGGGGCAGCCCCAGCATTTT,CASSSPVVGQPQHF
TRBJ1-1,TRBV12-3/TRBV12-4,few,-,TGTGCCAGCAGCCCTCGGGGAATTAACACTGAAGCTTTCTTT,CASSPRGINTEAFF
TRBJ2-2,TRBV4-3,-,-,TGCGCCAGCAGCCAAGATTTAGGGTTATACGGGGAGCTGTTTTTT,CASSQDLGLYGELFF
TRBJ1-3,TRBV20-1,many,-,TGCAGTGCTAGAGATAGTGGGGAGCGGGACACTTTCTCTTTT,CSARDSGERDTFSF
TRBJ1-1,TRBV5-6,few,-,TGTGCCAGCAGCTTCCTGGGGGGGAATGGGGCTTTCTTT,CASSFLGGNGAFF
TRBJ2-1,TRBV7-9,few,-,TGTGCCAGCAGCGTGCAGGCCCTCTCCCACAATGAGCAGTTCTTC,CASSVQALSHNEQFF
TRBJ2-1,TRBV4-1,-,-,TGCGCCAGCAGCCAGGCCTCTAGCCCCAATGAGCAGTTCTTC,CASSQASSPNEQFF
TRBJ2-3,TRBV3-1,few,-,TGTGCCAGCAGCCATATATCTGATACGCAGTATTTT,CASSHISDTQYF
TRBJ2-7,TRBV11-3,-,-,TGTGCCAGCAGCCCTGGGTCCACCTCCTACGAGCAGTACTTC,CASSPGSTSYEQYF
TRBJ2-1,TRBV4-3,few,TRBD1,TGCGCCAGCAGGGGGGACAGGGCGAGCTCCTACAATGAGCAGTTCTTC,CASRGDRASSYNEQFF
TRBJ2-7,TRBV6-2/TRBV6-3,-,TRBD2,TGTGCCAGCATGGGGTCTACTAGCGGCACCTACGAGCAGTACTTC,CASMGSTSGTYEQYF
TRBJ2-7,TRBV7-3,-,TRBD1,TGTGCCAGCAGCCCACAAGACAGGGTTGGGGAGCAGTACTTC,CASSPQDRVGEQYF
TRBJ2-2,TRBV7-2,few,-,TGTGCCAGCAGCCGACAACTGCCCGGGGAGCTGTTTTTT,CASSRQLPGELFF
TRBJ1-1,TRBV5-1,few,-,TGCGCCAGCAGCTCCCTGGGTGGGGTCAACACTGAAGCTTTCTTT,CASSSLGGVNTEAFF
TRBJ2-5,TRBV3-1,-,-,TGTGCCAGCAGCCCTGGGACACTGGGGGCAGAGACCCAGTACTTC,CASSPGTLGAETQYF
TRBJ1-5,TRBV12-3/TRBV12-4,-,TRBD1,TGTGCCAGCAGTAAAACAGGGGCCCTCAATCAGCCCCAGCATTTT,CASSKTGALNQPQHF
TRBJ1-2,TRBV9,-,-,TGTGCCAGCAGCGTAGCCGGGGACTATGGCTACACCTTC,CASSVAGDYGYTF
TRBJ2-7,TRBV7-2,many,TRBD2,TGTGCCAGCAGCTTAGGTCACCCTCCCAGCGGGGTAAACGAGCAGTACTTC,CASSLGHPPSGVNEQYF
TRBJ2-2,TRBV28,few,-,TGTGCCAGCAGGGGGCGCTTCACCGGGGAGCTGTTTTTT,CASRGRFTGELFF
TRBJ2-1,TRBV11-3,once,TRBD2,TGTGCCAGCAGCTTACGGACTAGCGGGCGTACCAACAATGAGCAGTTCTTC,CASSLRTSGRTNNEQFF
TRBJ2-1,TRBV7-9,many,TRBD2,TGTGCCAGCAGTTCCAGGAGCGGGGTAGCCTCCTACAATGAGCAGTTCTTC,CASSSRSGVASYNEQFF
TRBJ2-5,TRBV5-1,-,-,TGCGCCAGCAGCCGAGCAAGGACAGAGAAAGAGACCCAGTACTTC,CASSRARTEKETQYF
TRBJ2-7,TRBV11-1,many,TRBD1,TGTGCCAGCAGCTTATATCCCCCTTCGGGACAGGGCGGCTACGAGCAGTACTTC,CASSLYPPSGQGGYEQYF
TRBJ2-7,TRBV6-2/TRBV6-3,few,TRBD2,TGTGCCAGCAGCATGCAAGCGGGAGGCTACGAGCAGTACTTC,CASSMQAGGYEQYF
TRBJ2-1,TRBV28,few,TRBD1,TGTGCCAGCAGTTTCACCGGGACAGGGCTCGATGAGCAGTTCTTC,CASSFTGTGLDEQFF
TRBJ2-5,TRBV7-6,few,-,TGTGCCAGCAGGGGTCCGGGACAACAAGAGACCCAGTACTTC,CASRGPGQQETQYF
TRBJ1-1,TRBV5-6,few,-,TGTGCCAGCAGCTTGAATACCGACAGAGCGAACACTGAAGCTTTCTTT,CASSLNTDRANTEAFF
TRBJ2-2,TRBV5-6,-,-,TGTGCCAGCAGTCCGGTCGGGACCGCACCGAACACCGGGGAGCTGTTTTTT,CASSPVGTAPNTGELFF
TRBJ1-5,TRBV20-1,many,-,TGCAGTGCTAGAGATCTCCGGGGAAGGCAGCCCCAGCATTTT,CSARDLRGRQPQHF